This TCR beta chain was observed in a study of blood T cell repertoires in COVID-19. Study information: PBMCs, B-cell-depleted T cells, or T cells provided the cDNA or gDNA that made up the material.

This clone was counted a single time. The CDR3 is made up of 12 amino acids. The V end was cut by 0 bases, the J end by 7 bases, with 6 bases between. Germline V gene lookup returns CDR1 SGHDN and CDR2 FVKESK. Methods used by the authors: Amplification with reference gene primers provided the estimates of nucleated cell counts. TCRdb's table, derived via immunoSEQ multiplex PCR, lists solely in-frame clones and lacks some. The DNA was the basis for D and trimming; V, J and clone size are from that table. This table holds over 95,000 clones, around 85% found once. V gene TRBV14 combines with J gene TRBJ2-5; no definite D call. The origin of this receptor is a woman aged 60 to 75 with acute or convalescent COVID-19. Sequenced material: peripheral blood. The CDR3 DNA is TGTGCCAGCAGCCAAGAGAGGAGGACCCAGTACTTC. It codes for CASSQERRTQYF.